The clone carrying this T cell receptor beta chain was seen a handful of times. Sample treatment: some 19 received Ad26.COV2.S at low or high dose, single or two shots; roughly five received placebo; per-sample allocation not given. After the first vaccine or placebo injection, samples were drawn on day 63. A Boston donor was an adult aged 18-55 years. TCRdb's table, derived via immunoSEQ multiplex PCR, lists solely in-frame clones and lacks some. The sample includes more than 300,000 clones, around 84% of them seen just once. The sample belongs to a study of Ad26.COV2.S vaccination and SARS-CoV-2 variants. Trimming pared 3 bases from V and 6 bases from J, leaving 12 bases between. Germline V gene data show CDR1 as SGHVS and CDR2 as FQNEAQ. The CDR3 runs 14 residues.

Sequenced material: peripheral blood, taken in a trial of Ad26.COV2.S vaccine versus placebo. The sequence came from a person between 18 and 59 years old who received the Ad26.COV2.S COVID-19 vaccine or a placebo. The rearrangement links TRBV7-8 to TRBJ2-1; either TRBD1 or TRBD2 may supply D (6 bases each). As DNA, the CDR3 is TGTGCCAGCAGCTTTGATGGGGGGCGCAATGAGCAGTTCTTC. It is translated as CASSFDGGRNEQFF. Looking up the rest from reference TRBV7-8 and TRBJ2-1 gives the full variable domain: GAGVSQSPRYKVAKRGQDVALRCDPISGHVSLFWYQQALGQGPEFLTYFQNEAQLDKSGLPSDRFFAERPEGSVSTLKIQRTQQEDSAVYLCASSFDGGRNEQFFGPGTRLTVL.